The 26 T cell receptor beta chains given below trace back to one sample, sequenced in a study of T cell clones after liver transplantation. Sequencing was performed with immunoSEQ multiplex PCR; in TCRdb, only in-frame clones are kept and a portion is missing. Of about 7,900 clones in the sample, 75% to 85% were seen once. Material: CD8+ T cells from blood, obtained before liver transplant. The receptors were sampled from a human donor who received a liver transplant.

Here the CDR3 DNA reads TGCAGCGTTGAAGGACAGGGAAGCTCCTACGAGCAGTACTTC. This encodes CSVEGQGSSYEQYF. The chain carries TRBV29-1 and TRBJ2-7, with 7 bases identical to TRBD1. CDR1 SQVTM and CDR2 ANQGSEA come from the germline V gene. Losses at the gene ends were 1 base for V and 0 bases for J; bases not matched to a gene: 3. The CDR3 spans 14 residues.

This clone was seen a handful of times. V and J are TRBV4-2 and TRBJ2-7, with TRBD2 matching 8 bases. This CDR3 comprises 13 residues. Germline CDR1 and CDR2: LGHNA and YNFKEQ. The V gene end was trimmed by 10 bases and the J gene end by 5 bases; junction bases not matched to a gene: 10. The CDR3 nucleotides read TGTGCCACCCGAATCGGGGGGGCGGACGAGCAGTACTTC. Its translation is CATRIGGADEQYF.

The chain recombines TRBV14 with TRBJ2-2; TRBD1 matches 12 bases. Unmatched junction bases numbered 14, after V lost 2 bases and J lost 7 bases. The germline V gene encodes CDR1 SGHDN and CDR2 FVKESK. This CDR3 comprises 19 residues. For the CDR3, the DNA is TGTGCCAGCAGCCAAAACCCGGGACAGGGGGCTTTTTTTCTCGGGGAGCTGTTTTTT. It specifies CASSQNPGQGAFFLGELFF.

The chain recombines TRBV27 with TRBJ2-5, with 7 bases matching TRBD1. This CDR3 region has 14 residues. Germline lookup yields CDR1 MNHEY and CDR2 SMNVEV (reference sequence). V was clipped by 5 bases and J by 5 bases; unmatched bases: 8. The CDR3 spells CASSTRTGYETQYF. The DNA of the CDR3 is TGTGCCAGCAGTACCCGGACAGGTTACGAGACCCAGTACTTC.

CDR3: CARGEGEGTGELFF. CDR3 coding DNA: TGTGCCAGAGGAGAGGGTGAGGGCACCGGGGAGCTGTTTTTT. This chain joins TRBV2 and TRBJ2-2; perhaps TRBD2 as D (5 bases). Trimming cost V 9 bases and J 4 bases, with 15 bases left between them. The germline V gene has CDR1 SNHLY and CDR2 FYNNEI. The CDR3 contains 14 residues.

This clone has just a few counts. This chain connects TRBV25-1 to TRBJ1-2; 10 bases align to TRBD1. Germline V gives CDR1 MGHDK, CDR2 SYGVNS. The CDR3 has 16 residues. Trimming at V came to 4 bases and at J to 5 bases, leaving 10 bases not matched to a gene. CDR3 bases: TGTGCCAGCAGTGGCCGGGACAGGGGAACTGGGTATGGCTACACCTTC. It is translated as CASSGRDRGTGYGYTF.

The genes are TRBV9 and TRBJ2-5; D possibly corresponds to TRBD1 (5 bases). The V end was cut by 0 bases, the J end by 2 bases, with 11 bases between. This CDR3 contains 15 residues. Germline V gene sequence: CDR1 SGDLS, CDR2 YYNGEE. The CDR3 region is CASSVAGAFQETQYF. In nucleotides, the CDR3 is TGTGCCAGCAGCGTAGCTGGGGCTTTTCAAGAGACCCAGTACTTC.

The chain couples TRBV28 to TRBJ1-3, with a possible D match to TRBD1 (5 bases). The germline CDR1 and CDR2 sequences are MDHEN and SYDVKM. The CDR3 has 16 residues. Trimming took off 3 bases at V and 1 base at J, with 13 bases between the two ends. CDR3: CASSFILDKSGNTIYF. The CDR3 DNA reads as TGTGCCAGCAGTTTTATTTTGGACAAGTCTGGAAACACCATATATTTT.

This chain connects TRBV19 to TRBJ2-1; 7 bases agree with TRBD1. CDR1 and CDR2 from the germline V gene are LNHDA and SQIVND (reference sequence). The CDR3 sequence is 13 residues long. The trim removed 3 bases at V and 5 bases at J, leaving 1 base unmatched. The CDR3 loop reads CASSIGQDNEQFF. DNA for the CDR3: TGTGCCAGTAGTATCGGACAGGACAATGAGCAGTTCTTC.

A single count supports this clone. V gene TRBV10-1 combines with J gene TRBJ2-3; 8 positions match TRBD1. The CDR3 length is 15 residues. The trim removed 3 bases at V and 2 bases at J, leaving 4 bases unmatched. CDR1 is WNHNN, CDR2 SYGVQD, per germline (reference sequence). The CDR3 bases are TGCGCCAGCAGTGAAGGCAGGGGGCACACAGATACGCAGTATTTT. Residues: CASSEGRGHTDTQYF.

This clone appeared a few times. This chain uses TRBV28 with TRBJ2-2; possible D gene TRBD1, 5 bases. In germline, CDR1 is MDHEN, CDR2 SYDVKM. V was trimmed by 3 bases and J by 8 bases, leaving 13 bases between them. This CDR3 is 14 amino acids long. The DNA of the CDR3 is TGTGCCAGCAGTTTCAGCAGGGCTCGGGGGGAGCTGTTTTTT. It encodes CASSFSRARGELFF.

V is TRBV19 and J is TRBJ2-7; weak D call: TRBD2 (7 bases). Germline lookup yields CDR1 LNHDA and CDR2 SQIVND (reference sequence). The V and J ends lost 2 bases and 5 bases respectively, with 13 bases between them. The CDR3 sequence is 14 residues long. In DNA form, the CDR3 reads TGTGCCAGTAGTATAAGGGGGGGAATGGACGAGCAGTACTTC. This translates into CASSIRGGMDEQYF.

V usage is TRBV10-2 and J usage is TRBJ2-7; 8 bases fit TRBD2. V was pared by 8 bases and J by 2 bases, with 11 bases of the junction left unmatched. Per germline, CDR1 WSHSY and CDR2 SAAADI. This CDR3 has 15 amino acids. CDR3: CASWTSYRPAYEQYF. CDR3 nucleotide sequence: TGCGCCAGCTGGACTAGCTACCGTCCGGCCTACGAGCAGTACTTC.

With respect to this clone: Other DNA sequences in this sample translate to the same CDR3. This rearrangement joins TRBV5-4 to TRBJ1-1, with TRBD1 as a possible D gene (6 bases). Germline lookup yields CDR1 SGHNT and CDR2 YYREEE (reference sequence). CDR3 length: 13 amino acids. The V gene lost 5 bases and the J gene lost 1 base, with 9 bases spanning the gap. For the CDR3, the DNA is TGTGCCAGCAGACAGGGCGGGAACACTGAAGCTTTCTTT. It translates to CASRQGGNTEAFF.

This chain connects TRBV11-2 to TRBJ2-1; D call uncertain. The V and J ends lost 1 base and 0 bases respectively, with 7 bases between them. The CDR3 covers 15 residues. Germline V gene data show CDR1 as SGHAT and CDR2 as FQNNGV. The CDR3 region has the DNA TGTGCCAGCAGCTTAGGACTTAGCTCCTACAATGAGCAGTTCTTC. It encodes CASSLGLSSYNEQFF. The full variable domain, in which reference TRBV11-2 and TRBJ2-1 provide the parts outside the CDR3, is EAGVAQSPRYKIIEKRQSVAFWCNPISGHATLYWYQQILGQGPKLLIQFQNNGVVDDSQLPKDRFSAERLKGVDSTLKIQPAKLEDSAVYLCASSLGLSSYNEQFFGPGTRLTVL.

The V gene is TRBV10-3, the J gene TRBJ2-7; a weak D match, TRBD1 (5 bases). Trimming removed 3 bases at V and 2 bases at J, with 11 bases between. The CDR3 spans 14 residues. CDR1 and CDR2 from the germline V gene are ENHRY and SYGVKD. The CDR3, as DNA: TGTGCCATCAGTGACCTTGACAGACCCTACGAGCAGTACTTC. It codes for CAISDLDRPYEQYF.

The rearrangement uses TRBV19 and TRBJ2-1; a weak D match, TRBD2 (6 bases). V dropped 2 bases and J dropped 8 bases, with 28 bases sitting between them. This CDR3 contains 19 residues. Germline V gene sequence: CDR1 LNHDA, CDR2 SQIVND (reference sequence). The CDR3 region has the DNA TGTGCCAGTAGTATATTACCAGGATCCTGGGACTGGGGAATGGATGAGCAGTTCTTC. It yields the protein CASSILPGSWDWGMDEQFF. Looking up the rest from reference TRBV19 and TRBJ2-1 gives the full variable domain: DGGITQSPKYLFRKEGQNVTLSCEQNLNHDAMYWYRQDPGQGLRLIYYSQIVNDFQKGDIAEGYSVSREKKESFPLTVTSAQKNPTAFYLCASSILPGSWDWGMDEQFFGPGTRLTVL.

The CDR3 sequence: CASSQDDIRPQHF. In nucleotides, the CDR3 is TGCGCCAGCAGCCAAGACGACATACGGCCCCAGCATTTT. The rearrangement uses TRBV4-1 and TRBJ1-5; D is undetermined. The CDR3 runs to 13 residues. Per germline, CDR1 MGHRA and CDR2 YSYEKL. Deletions cut 0 bases from V and 9 bases from J, with 9 bases between.

This clone appeared a single time. The chain carries TRBV6-5 and TRBJ1-6; possibly TRBD1 for D (5 bases). Trimming cost V 6 bases and J 9 bases, with 9 bases left between them. The CDR3 contains 12 residues. Germline V CDR1 and CDR2: MNHEY, SVGAGI. The CDR3 sequence: CASSPGFSPLHF. The CDR3 DNA reads TGTGCCAGCAGCCCAGGGTTTTCACCCCTCCACTTT.

This sequence joins TRBV10-3 and TRBJ2-2, with 7 bases lining up with TRBD1. The CDR3 totals 16 residues. Trimming removed 0 bases from V and 1 base from J; junction bases left unmatched: 2. Germline loops: CDR1 ENHRY, CDR2 SYGVKD. The CDR3 here is CAISESRGQNTGELFF. CDR3 nucleotide sequence: TGTGCCATCAGTGAGTCAAGGGGGCAGAACACCGGGGAGCTGTTTTTT.

The gene calls are TRBV28 and TRBJ2-1; 7 positions match TRBD1. The CDR3 has 17 residues. Germline CDR1 reads MDHEN; CDR2 reads SYDVKM. J gave up 0 bases and V 4 bases, and 9 bases lay outside the gene matches. The CDR3 DNA reads TGTGCCAGCAGTTCCTTTCTGACAGGGAGCTCCTACAATGAGCAGTTCTTC. Translation gives CASSSFLTGSSYNEQFF.

CDR3 coding DNA: TGTGCCAGCAGTTTCGCGGGGGGGAACACTGAAGCTTTCTTT. This encodes CASSFAGGNTEAFF. This chain connects TRBV28 to TRBJ1-1; TRBD1 is a possible D gene (5 bases). Per the germline V gene, CDR1 is MDHEN and CDR2 is SYDVKM. V was pared by 3 bases and J by 1 base, with 9 bases between. The length of the CDR3 is 14 residues.

The sample holds a few counts of this clone. V gene TRBV28 combines with J gene TRBJ1-5; D perhaps matches TRBD1 (6 bases). Looked up from germline, CDR1 is MDHEN and CDR2 is SYDVKM. This CDR3 is 15 amino acids long. V dropped 8 bases and J dropped 5 bases, with 19 bases sitting between them. In nucleotides, the CDR3 is TGTGCCAGCTCGGCAACAGGGTTCTCCGATCAGCCCCAGCATTTT. It encodes CASSATGFSDQPQHF.

This clone rates as medium-sized. Other DNA sequences from this sample encode an identical CDR3 as well. This sequence joins TRBV5-4 and TRBJ1-1; D is possibly TRBD1 (5 bases). Looked up from germline, CDR1 is SGHNT and CDR2 is YYREEE (reference sequence). V dropped 5 bases and J dropped 1 base, with 9 bases sitting between them. This CDR3 has 13 amino acids. CDR3 sequence reads: CASRQGGNTEAFF. The CDR3, as DNA: TGTGCCAGCAGGCAGGGCGGGAACACTGAAGCTTTCTTT.

The J gene is TRBJ1-5, the V gene TRBV2, with a possible D match to TRBD1 (6 bases). Germline V lookup: CDR1 SNHLY, CDR2 FYNNEI. The V end lost 4 bases, the J end lost 0 bases, and 13 bases lay between the germline ends. CDR3 length equals 16 residues. CDR3 coding DNA: TGTGCCAGCAGTGTAACCAGGGGTTATAGCAATCAGCCCCAGCATTTT. It codes for CASSVTRGYSNQPQHF. Looking up the rest from reference TRBV2 and TRBJ1-5 gives the full variable domain: EPEVTQTPSHQVTQMGQEVILRCVPISNHLYFYWYRQILGQKVEFLVSFYNNEISEKSEIFDDQFSVERPDGSNFTLKIRSTKLEDSAMYFCASSVTRGYSNQPQHFGDGTRLSIL.

This sequence joins TRBV6-5 and TRBJ1-2, with D perhaps TRBD1 (6 bases). Looked up from germline, CDR1 is MNHEY and CDR2 is SVGAGI. Trimming removed 6 bases at V and 4 bases at J, with 15 bases between. The CDR3 totals 14 residues. CDR3: CASSPGAGGYGYTF. CDR3 bases: TGTGCCAGCAGCCCAGGGGCCGGAGGCTATGGCTACACCTTC.